The rows below give T cell receptor beta chains drawn from one sample of a study of blood T cell repertoires in COVID-19. Data came from immunoSEQ multiplex PCR; TCRdb stores just in-frame clones and leaves some out. The data contain 80,000 or so clones, approximately 86% of them singletons. Sequencing was carried out using peripheral blood. All receptors come from a human donor in a cohort sampled during active COVID-19. The CDR3 runs from the conserved cysteine through the conserved F or W. D genes are given only for firm matches. Size is omitted from some rows. Given values are once, few, many or a class for expanded clones.

d_gene: NA
j_gene: TRBJ1-2
abundance: NA
v_gene: TRBV9
CDR3aa: CASSPTRVPNYGYTF
CDR3nt: TGTGCCAGCAGCCCCACGCGGGTCCCTAACTATGGCTACACCTTC

d_gene: NA
j_gene: TRBJ2-2
abundance: few
v_gene: TRBV12-5
CDR3aa: CASGLIQGNTGELFF
CDR3nt: TGTGCTAGTGGTTTGATCCAGGGGAACACCGGGGAGCTGTTTTTT

d_gene: TRBD2
j_gene: TRBJ2-1
abundance: once
v_gene: TRBV7-9
CDR3aa: CASSPGTSLPHEQFF
CDR3nt: TGTGCCAGCAGTCCCGGGACTAGTCTCCCCCATGAGCAGTTCTTC

d_gene: TRBD2
j_gene: TRBJ2-7
abundance: NA
v_gene: TRBV4-1
CDR3aa: CASSQENKAGVEQYF
CDR3nt: TGCGCCAGCAGCCAAGAAAACAAAGCGGGAGTCGAGCAGTACTTC

d_gene: TRBD2
j_gene: TRBJ2-1
abundance: NA
v_gene: TRBV12-5
CDR3aa: CASGGTSGGADNEQFF
CDR3nt: TGTGCTAGTGGTGGGACTAGCGGGGGGGCGGATAATGAGCAGTTCTTC

d_gene: NA
j_gene: TRBJ2-1
abundance: NA
v_gene: TRBV6-5
CDR3aa: CASSHEGYNEQFF
CDR3nt: TGTGCCAGCAGTCATGAGGGTTACAATGAGCAGTTCTTC

d_gene: TRBD2
j_gene: TRBJ2-1
abundance: NA
v_gene: TRBV5-1
CDR3aa: CASSVTSGTLNEQFF
CDR3nt: TGCGCCAGCAGCGTGACTAGCGGGACTCTCAATGAGCAGTTCTTC

d_gene: NA
j_gene: TRBJ2-2
abundance: NA
v_gene: TRBV7-3
CDR3aa: CAHRGPNTGELFF
CDR3nt: TGTGCTCATAGGGGCCCGAACACCGGGGAGCTGTTTTTT

d_gene: TRBD2
j_gene: TRBJ2-7
abundance: NA
v_gene: TRBV7-3
CDR3aa: CASSLGLAGPYEQYF
CDR3nt: TGTGCCAGCAGCCTTGGACTAGCGGGTCCCTACGAGCAGTACTTC

d_gene: TRBD2
j_gene: TRBJ2-3
abundance: once
v_gene: TRBV4-2
CDR3aa: CASSPETSGGPTDTQYF
CDR3nt: TGTGCCAGCAGCCCAGAGACTAGCGGGGGCCCTACAGATACGCAGTATTTT

d_gene: NA
j_gene: TRBJ1-1
abundance: few
v_gene: TRBV3-1/TRBV3-2
CDR3aa: CASSQVLDAIGGEAFF
CDR3nt: TGTGCCAGCAGCCAAGTTTTGGACGCGATCGGGGGTGAAGCTTTCTTT

d_gene: NA
j_gene: TRBJ2-1
abundance: NA
v_gene: TRBV19
CDR3aa: CASSRGGGTNEQFF
CDR3nt: TGTGCCAGTAGTAGAGGAGGAGGGACGAATGAGCAGTTCTTC

d_gene: TRBD1
j_gene: TRBJ1-2
abundance: once
v_gene: TRBV19
CDR3aa: CASSTNGRTGNDYGYTF
CDR3nt: TGTGCCAGTAGTACCAACGGACGGACAGGGAATGACTATGGCTACACCTTC